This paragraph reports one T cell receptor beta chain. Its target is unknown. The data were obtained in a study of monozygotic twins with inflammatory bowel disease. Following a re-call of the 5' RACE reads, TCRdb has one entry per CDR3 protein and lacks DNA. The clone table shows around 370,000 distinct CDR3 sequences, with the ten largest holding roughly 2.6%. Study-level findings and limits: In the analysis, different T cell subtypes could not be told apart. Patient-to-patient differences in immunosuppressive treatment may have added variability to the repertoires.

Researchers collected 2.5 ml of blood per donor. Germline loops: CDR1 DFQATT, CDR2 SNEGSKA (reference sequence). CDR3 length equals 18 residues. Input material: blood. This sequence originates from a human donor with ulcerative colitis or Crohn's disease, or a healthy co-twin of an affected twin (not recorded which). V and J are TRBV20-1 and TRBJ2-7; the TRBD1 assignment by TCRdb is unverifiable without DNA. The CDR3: CSAREDRGPRSPTYEQYF.